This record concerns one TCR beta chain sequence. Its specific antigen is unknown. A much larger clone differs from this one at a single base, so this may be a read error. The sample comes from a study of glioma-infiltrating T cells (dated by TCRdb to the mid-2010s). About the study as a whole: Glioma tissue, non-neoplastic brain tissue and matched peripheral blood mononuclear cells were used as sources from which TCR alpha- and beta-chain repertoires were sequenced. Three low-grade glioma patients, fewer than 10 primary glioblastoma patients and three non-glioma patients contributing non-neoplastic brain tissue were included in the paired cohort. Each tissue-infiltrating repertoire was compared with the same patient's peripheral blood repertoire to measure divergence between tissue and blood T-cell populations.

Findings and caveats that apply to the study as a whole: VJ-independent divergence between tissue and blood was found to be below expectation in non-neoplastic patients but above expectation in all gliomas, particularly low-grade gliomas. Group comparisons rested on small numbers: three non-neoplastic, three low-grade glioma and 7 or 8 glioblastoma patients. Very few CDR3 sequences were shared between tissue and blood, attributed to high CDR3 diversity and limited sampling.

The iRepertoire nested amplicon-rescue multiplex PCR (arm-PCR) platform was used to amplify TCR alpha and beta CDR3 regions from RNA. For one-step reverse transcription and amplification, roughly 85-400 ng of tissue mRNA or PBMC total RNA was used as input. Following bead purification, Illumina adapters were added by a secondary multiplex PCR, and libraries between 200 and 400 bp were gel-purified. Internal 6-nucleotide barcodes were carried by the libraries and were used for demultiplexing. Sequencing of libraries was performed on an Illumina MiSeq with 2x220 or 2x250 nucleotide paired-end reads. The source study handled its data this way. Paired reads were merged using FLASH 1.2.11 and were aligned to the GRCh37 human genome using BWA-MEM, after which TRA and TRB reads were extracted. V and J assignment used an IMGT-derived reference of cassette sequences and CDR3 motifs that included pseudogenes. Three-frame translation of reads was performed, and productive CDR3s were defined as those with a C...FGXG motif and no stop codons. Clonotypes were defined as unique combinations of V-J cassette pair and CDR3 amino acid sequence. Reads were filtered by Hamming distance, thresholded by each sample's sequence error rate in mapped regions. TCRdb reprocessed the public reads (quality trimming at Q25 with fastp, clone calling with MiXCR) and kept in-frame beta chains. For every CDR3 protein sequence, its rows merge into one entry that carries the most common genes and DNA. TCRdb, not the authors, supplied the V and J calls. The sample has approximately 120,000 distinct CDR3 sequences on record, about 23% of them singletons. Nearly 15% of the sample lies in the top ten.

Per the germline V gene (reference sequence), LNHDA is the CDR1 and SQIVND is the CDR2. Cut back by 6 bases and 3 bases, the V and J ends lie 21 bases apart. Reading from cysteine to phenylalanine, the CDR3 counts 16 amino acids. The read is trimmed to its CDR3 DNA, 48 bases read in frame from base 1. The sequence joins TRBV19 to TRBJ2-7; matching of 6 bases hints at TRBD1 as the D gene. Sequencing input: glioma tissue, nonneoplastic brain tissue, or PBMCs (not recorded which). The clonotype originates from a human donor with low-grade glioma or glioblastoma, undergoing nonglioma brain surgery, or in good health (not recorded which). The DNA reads TGTGCCAGTAGCTCTGGGGGCGACAGTGGGGACTACGAGCAGTACTTC. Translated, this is CASSSGGDSGDYEQYF.